Listed below are T cell receptor beta chains from one sample, sequenced in a study of cytomegalovirus exposure and HLA in healthy donors. Assay used: immunoSEQ multiplex PCR; TCRdb lists only in-frame clones, some missing. The table records 87,000 or so clones, 55% to 75% of them present only once. Sequencing was carried out using PBMCs. These receptors originate from a man aged 60 to 69 in good health and CMV-seronegative. Each CDR3 is given with its conserved first and last residue. The D gene is left open where the match is weak. Not all rows give a size; the values are once, few, many and, for expanded clones, a class.

>NA|13|TRBV7-9|NA|TRBJ1-1
CASSLQLNTEAFF
TGTGCCAGCAGCTTGCAGTTGAACACTGAAGCTTTCTTT
>NA|17|TRBV11-2|NA|TRBJ1-4
CASSLDTVRELNEKLFF
TGTGCCAGCAGCTTAGATACAGTACGAGAGCTGAATGAAAAACTGTTTTTT
>NA|11|TRBV20-1|NA|TRBJ2-5
CSAHHFETQYF
TGCAGTGCCCACCACTTTGAGACCCAGTACTTC
>NA|13|TRBV11-3|NA|TRBJ2-3
CASSLDRLDTQYF
TGTGCCAGCAGCTTAGACAGGCTGGATACGCAGTATTTT
>TRBD2|15|TRBV7-6|NA|TRBJ2-7
CASSSTSGSVREQYF
TGTGCCAGCAGCTCGACTAGCGGGAGTGTGCGGGAGCAGTACTTC
>NA|13|TRBV10-1|once|TRBJ2-7
CASSETGWEGQYF
TGCGCCAGCAGTGAAACAGGGTGGGAAGGGCAGTACTTC
>NA|15|TRBV6-1|NA|TRBJ1-1
CASSDLGQLNTEAFF
TGTGCCAGCAGTGACCTAGGACAGTTGAACACTGAAGCTTTCTTT
>NA|16|TRBV18|NA|TRBJ2-1
CATSFNHLSSYNEQFF
TGTGCCACCTCTTTCAACCACCTCAGCTCCTACAATGAGCAGTTCTTC
>TRBD1|14|TRBV28|NA|TRBJ2-5
CASSSGTGQETQYF
TGTGCCAGCAGTTCCGGGACAGGACAAGAGACCCAGTACTTC
>TRBD2|15|TRBV4-2|NA|TRBJ2-2
CASSRSAGGTGELFF
TGTGCCAGCAGCCGCAGCGCGGGAGGCACCGGGGAGCTGTTTTTT
>TRBD1|15|TRBV9|NA|TRBJ1-5
CASSAGTGVSTPQHF
TGTGCCAGCAGCGCCGGGACAGGGGTTTCGACACCCCAGCATTTT
>TRBD1|12|TRBV10-2|few|TRBJ2-7
CASRGRGREQYF
TGCGCCAGCAGGGGCAGGGGGCGCGAGCAGTACTTC
>TRBD2|16|TRBV4-2|NA|TRBJ2-3
CASSQGGLAGGDTQYF
TGTGCCAGCAGCCAAGGGGGACTAGCGGGGGGCGATACGCAGTATTTT
>TRBD1|14|TRBV9|few|TRBJ2-1
CASSRQGARDEQFF
TGTGCCAGCAGCCGACAGGGGGCCAGGGATGAGCAGTTCTTC
>TRBD1|14|TRBV29-1|NA|TRBJ1-2
CSVIRGQGGLGYTF
TGCAGCGTGATTAGGGGACAGGGAGGCCTTGGCTACACCTTC
>NA|13|TRBV19|NA|TRBJ2-7
CASSSGHLYEQYF
TGTGCCAGTAGTTCCGGACACTTATACGAGCAGTACTTC
>NA|16|TRBV19|few|TRBJ1-5
CASSIFPGGSNQPQHF
TGTGCCAGTAGTATTTTCCCCGGGGGAAGCAATCAGCCCCAGCATTTT
>NA|12|TRBV6-1|NA|TRBJ1-1
CASRQGITEAFF
TGTGCCAGCAGACAGGGTATCACTGAAGCTTTCTTT
>NA|12|TRBV27|NA|TRBJ1-1
CASSGVNTEAFF
TGTGCCAGCAGCGGTGTGAACACTGAAGCTTTCTTT
>NA|12|TRBV29-1|NA|TRBJ1-1
CSVGGGNTEAFF
TGCAGCGTTGGGGGCGGGAACACTGAAGCTTTCTTT
>NA|15|TRBV7-2|NA|TRBJ2-7
CASSLVPGGAYEQYF
TGTGCCAGCAGCTTAGTTCCCGGGGGAGCCTACGAGCAGTACTTC
>NA|16|TRBV5-1|NA|TRBJ2-5
CASSSVRTGFQETQYF
TGCGCCAGCAGCTCCGTACGTACAGGGTTCCAAGAGACCCAGTACTTC
>NA|13|TRBV7-9|few|TRBJ2-7
CASSPNTAYEQYF
TGTGCCAGCAGCCCCAATACAGCCTACGAGCAGTACTTC
>TRBD1|15|TRBV4-1|few|TRBJ1-2
CASSQRDRGIDGYTF
TGCGCCAGCAGCCAACGGGACAGGGGGATCGATGGCTACACCTTC
>TRBD1|16|TRBV6-1|NA|TRBJ2-1
CASSEGTGGLYNEQFF
TGTGCCAGCAGTGAAGGGACAGGGGGCCTGTACAATGAGCAGTTCTTC
>NA|13|TRBV18|NA|TRBJ2-2
CASSSGNTGELFF
TGTGCCAGCTCATCAGGGAACACCGGGGAGCTGTTTTTT
>TRBD1|15|TRBV18|NA|TRBJ1-6
CASSPNQGVGSPLHF
TGTGCCAGCTCACCGAACCAGGGGGTTGGTTCACCCCTCCACTTT